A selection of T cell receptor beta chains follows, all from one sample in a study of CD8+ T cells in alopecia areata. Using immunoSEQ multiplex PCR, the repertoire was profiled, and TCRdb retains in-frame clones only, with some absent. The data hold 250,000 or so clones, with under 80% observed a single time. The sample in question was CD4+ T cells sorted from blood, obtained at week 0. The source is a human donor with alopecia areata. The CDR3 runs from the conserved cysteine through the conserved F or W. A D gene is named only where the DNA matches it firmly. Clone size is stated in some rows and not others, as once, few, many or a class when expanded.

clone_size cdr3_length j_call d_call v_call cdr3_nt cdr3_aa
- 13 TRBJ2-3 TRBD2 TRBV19 TGTGCCAGTAGACGGGGGGGCACAGATACGCAGTATTTT CASRRGGTDTQYF
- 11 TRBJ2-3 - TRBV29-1 TGCAGCGACCTTATAGCAGATACGCAGTATTTT CSDLIADTQYF
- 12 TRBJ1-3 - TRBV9 TGTGCCAGCAGCGTAGGCGGAAACACCATATATTTT CASSVGGNTIYF
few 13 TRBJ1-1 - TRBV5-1 TGCGCCAGCAGCTTGACAGGGAACACTGAAGCTTTCTTT CASSLTGNTEAFF
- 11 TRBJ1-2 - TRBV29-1 TGCAGCGTTGAGAGTGCCTTAGGCTACACCTTC CSVESALGYTF
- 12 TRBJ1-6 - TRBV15 TGTGCCACCAGCAGAGTGGGTTCACCCCTCCACTTT CATSRVGSPLHF
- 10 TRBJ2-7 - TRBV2 TGTGCCAGCAGGACCTACGAGCAGTACTTC CASRTYEQYF
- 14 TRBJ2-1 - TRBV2 TGTGCCAGCATCGAGGATAGCTCCTACAATGAGCAGTTCTTC CASIEDSSYNEQFF
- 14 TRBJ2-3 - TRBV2 TGTGCCAGCAGTGACGGGTGGGATTCAGATACGCAGTATTTT CASSDGWDSDTQYF
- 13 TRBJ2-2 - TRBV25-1 TGTGCCAGCAGTTCCATGGACACCGGGGAGCTGTTTTTT CASSSMDTGELFF
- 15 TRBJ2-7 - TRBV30 TGTGCCTGGAGTGTATTTAACAGGGGAGGCTACGAGCAGTACTTC CAWSVFNRGGYEQYF
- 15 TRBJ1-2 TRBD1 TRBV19 TGTGCCAGTAGTACGACGTTAGGGGGCCGGAATGGCTACACCTTC CASSTTLGGRNGYTF
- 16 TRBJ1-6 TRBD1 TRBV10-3 TGTGCCATCAGTGAGTCTGACAGGGGGTCTGAATCACCCCTCCACTTT CAISESDRGSESPLHF
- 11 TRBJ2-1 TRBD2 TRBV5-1 TGCGCCAGCCGGGGGGGCGCTGAGCAGTTCTTC CASRGGAEQFF
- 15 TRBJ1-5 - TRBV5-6 TGTGCCAGCAGCTTGTGGCAGGGTTTCAATCAGCCCCAGCATTTT CASSLWQGFNQPQHF
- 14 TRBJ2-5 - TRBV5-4 TGTGCCAGCAGCTTGAAACGGGGGCAAGAGACCCAGTACTTC CASSLKRGQETQYF
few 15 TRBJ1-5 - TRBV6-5 TGTGCCAGCAGCCCCAGACGACTCAGCAATCAGCCCCAGCATTTT CASSPRRLSNQPQHF
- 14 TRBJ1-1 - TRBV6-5 TGTGCCAGCAGGCGAGGACAGATGAACACTGAAGCTTTCTTT CASRRGQMNTEAFF
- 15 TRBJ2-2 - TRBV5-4 TGTGCCAGCAGCTTGGGGCAGACGAACACCGGGGAGCTGTTTTTT CASSLGQTNTGELFF
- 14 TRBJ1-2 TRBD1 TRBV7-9 TGTGCCAGCCACCGGGACAGCAACAACTATGGCTACACCTTC CASHRDSNNYGYTF
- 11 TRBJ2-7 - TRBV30 TGTGCCGCCAGGAAAATCTACGAGCAGTACTTC CAARKIYEQYF
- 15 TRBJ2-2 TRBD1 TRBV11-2 TGTGCCAGCAGTTCAGATAGGGACAGGACCGGGGAGCTGTTTTTT CASSSDRDRTGELFF
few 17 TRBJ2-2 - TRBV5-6 TGTGCCAGCAGCTTGGGGGAGCTGAGGAGAGGTCCCGGGGAGCTGTTTTTT CASSLGELRRGPGELFF
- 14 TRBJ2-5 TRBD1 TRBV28 TGTGCCAGCAGTTTAGGGACAGTTCAAGAGACCCAGTACTTC CASSLGTVQETQYF
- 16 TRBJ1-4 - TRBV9 TGTGCCAGCAGCGTGGGGAACCCCGGGGGAGGCGAAAAACTGTTTTTT CASSVGNPGGGEKLFF
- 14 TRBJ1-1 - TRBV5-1 TGCGCCAGCAGCCGACAGATCATGAACACTGAAGCTTTCTTT CASSRQIMNTEAFF
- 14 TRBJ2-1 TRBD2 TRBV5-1 TGCGCCAGCAGTCGGGGGGGCTCCTACAATGAGCAGTTCTTC CASSRGGSYNEQFF
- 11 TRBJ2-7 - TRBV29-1 TGCAGCGCCCGGGACCTATACGAGCAGTACTTC CSARDLYEQYF
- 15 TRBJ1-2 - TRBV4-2 TGTGCCAGCAGCCAAGGTGTAGTCCCTCTCTATGGCTACACCTTC CASSQGVVPLYGYTF
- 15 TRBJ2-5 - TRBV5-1 TGCGCCAGCAGCTTGGATTGGGGCCGGGGAGAGACCCAGTACTTC CASSLDWGRGETQYF
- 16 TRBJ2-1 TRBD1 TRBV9 TGTGCCAGCAGCGTAGGCCCGACAGGGGATGGCAATGAGCAGTTCTTC CASSVGPTGDGNEQFF
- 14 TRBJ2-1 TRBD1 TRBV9 TGTGCCAGCAGCGTACAGGGGGCCTACAATGAGCAGTTCTTC CASSVQGAYNEQFF
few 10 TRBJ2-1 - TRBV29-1 TGCAGCGGGGAGTTAGGTGAGCAGTTCTTC CSGELGEQFF
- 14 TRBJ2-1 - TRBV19 TGTGCCAGTAGTATCCCTCAAGGTTCCAATGAGCAGTTCTTC CASSIPQGSNEQFF
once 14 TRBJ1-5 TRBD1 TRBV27 TGTGCCAGCAGTACCGACAGGGCCCATCAGCCCCAGCATTTT CASSTDRAHQPQHF
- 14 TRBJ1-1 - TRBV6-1 TGTGCCAGCAGTGGTACAGGGCGGTCGACTGAAGCTTTCTTT CASSGTGRSTEAFF
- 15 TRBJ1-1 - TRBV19 TGTGCCAGTAGTATAATGGGCAGGGCGAACACTGAAGCTTTCTTT CASSIMGRANTEAFF
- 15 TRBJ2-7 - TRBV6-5 TGTGCCAGCAGTTACGGACCGGACGGTGACTACGAGCAGTACTTC CASSYGPDGDYEQYF
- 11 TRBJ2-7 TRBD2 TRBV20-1 TGCAGTGCTTGGACTAGAGGAGAGCAGTACTTC CSAWTRGEQYF
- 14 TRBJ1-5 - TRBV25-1 TGTGCCAGCAGTGACCCAGGGACTTTGCAGCCCCAGCATTTT CASSDPGTLQPQHF
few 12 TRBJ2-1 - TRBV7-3 TGTGCCAGCAGCCAGGGGGGATATGAGCAGTTCTTC CASSQGGYEQFF
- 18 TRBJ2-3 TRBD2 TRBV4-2 TGTGCCAGCAGCCAAGATCGAGGCGGGGGGGCTAGCACAGATACGCAGTATTTT CASSQDRGGGASTDTQYF
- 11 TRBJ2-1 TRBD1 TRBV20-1 TGCAGTGCTGGAAGGGACAGGGGGTTCCTCTTC CSAGRDRGFLF
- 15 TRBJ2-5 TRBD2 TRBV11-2 TGTGCCAGCAGCTTGCCACTAGCGGGGGATGAGACCCAGTACTTC CASSLPLAGDETQYF
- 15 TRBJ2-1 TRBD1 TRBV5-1 TGCGCCAGCAGACAGGGGGTTACCAGTCGTCATGAGCAGTTCTTC CASRQGVTSRHEQFF
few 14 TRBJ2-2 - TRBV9 TGTGCCAGCAGCCCACTCTCGGGCACCGGGGAGCTGTTTTTT CASSPLSGTGELFF
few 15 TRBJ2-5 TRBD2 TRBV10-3 TGTGCCATCAGTGAGTCTCAGCTAGCGGGGGGGACCCAGTACTTC CAISESQLAGGTQYF
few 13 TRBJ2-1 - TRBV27 TGTGCCAGCAGACCTACACGCTACAATGAGCAGTTCTTC CASRPTRYNEQFF
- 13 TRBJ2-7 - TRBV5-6 TGTGCCAGCAGGGGTCGTGGCAGCTACGAGCAGTACTTC CASRGRGSYEQYF
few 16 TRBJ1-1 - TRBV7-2 TGTGCCAGCAGCTTAAGGGGGGCCTTAGAAGGCACTGAAGCTTTCTTT CASSLRGALEGTEAFF